This TCR beta chain was sequenced for a study of shared clonotypes between healthy human individuals. Sequenced by immunoSEQ multiplex PCR; TCRdb stores in-frame clones only, minus some. The sample lists 2 million to 2.5 million clones, around 90% occurring once. Points on this clone: At the DNA level, this CDR3 is encoded by other sequences in the same sample as well.

Germline V gene sequence: CDR1 SGHAT, CDR2 FQNNGV. There are 13 residues in the CDR3. Trimming removed 3 bases at V and 7 bases at J, with 10 bases between. The sequencing sample was made of naive CD4+ T cells from PBMCs. Described subset: CD45RA+ positively selected. The clonotype comes from a man younger than 30 in good health. Some clones in this sample may be carry-over from other donors' samples. The gene calls are TRBV11-2 and TRBJ1-5, with a weak D call TRBD1 (5 bases). The CDR3 coding sequence is TGTGCCAGCAGCTTGGGCGGGGACCAGCCCCAGCATTTT. Translating gives CASSLGGDQPQHF.